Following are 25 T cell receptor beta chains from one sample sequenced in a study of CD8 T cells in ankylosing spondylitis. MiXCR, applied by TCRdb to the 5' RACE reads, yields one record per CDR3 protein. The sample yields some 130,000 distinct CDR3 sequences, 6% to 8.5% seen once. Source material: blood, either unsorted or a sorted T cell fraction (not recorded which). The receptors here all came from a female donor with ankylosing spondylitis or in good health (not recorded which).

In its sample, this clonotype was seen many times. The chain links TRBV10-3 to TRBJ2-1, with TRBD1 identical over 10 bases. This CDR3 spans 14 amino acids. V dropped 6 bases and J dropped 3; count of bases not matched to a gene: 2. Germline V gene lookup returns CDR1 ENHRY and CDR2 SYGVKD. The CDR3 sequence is CAISRDRGYNEQFF. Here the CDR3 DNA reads TGTGCCATCAGCCGGGACAGGGGCTACAATGAGCAGTTCTTC.

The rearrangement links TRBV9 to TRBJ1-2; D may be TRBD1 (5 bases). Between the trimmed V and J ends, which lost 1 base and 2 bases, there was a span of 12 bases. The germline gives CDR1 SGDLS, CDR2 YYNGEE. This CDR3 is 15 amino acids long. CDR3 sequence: CASSVQAGRNYGYTF. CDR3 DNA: TGTGCCAGCAGCGTACAAGCAGGGAGGAACTATGGCTACACCTTC.

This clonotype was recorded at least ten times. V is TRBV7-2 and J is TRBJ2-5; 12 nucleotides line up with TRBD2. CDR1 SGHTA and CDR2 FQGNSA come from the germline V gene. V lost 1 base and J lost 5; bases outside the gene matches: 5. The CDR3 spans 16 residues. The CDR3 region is CASSLVLAGGSETQYF. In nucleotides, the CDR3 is TGTGCCAGCAGCTTAGTACTAGCGGGGGGTTCCGAGACCCAGTACTTC. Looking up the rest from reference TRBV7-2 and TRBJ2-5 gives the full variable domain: GAGVSQSPSNKVTEKGKDVELRCDPISGHTALYWYRQSLGQGLEFLIYFQGNSAPDKSGLPSDRFSAERTGGSVSTLTIQRTQQEDSAVYLCASSLVLAGGSETQYFGPGTRLLVL.

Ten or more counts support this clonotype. CDR3 in DNA: TGTGCCAGTAGTATACGAGGAAACTATGGCTACACCTTC. This translates into CASSIRGNYGYTF. V and J are TRBV19 and TRBJ1-2; D remains unclear. There are 13 residues in the CDR3. Germline V lookup: CDR1 LNHDA, CDR2 SQIVND (reference sequence). The V and J ends lost 2 bases and 2 bases respectively, with 6 bases between them.

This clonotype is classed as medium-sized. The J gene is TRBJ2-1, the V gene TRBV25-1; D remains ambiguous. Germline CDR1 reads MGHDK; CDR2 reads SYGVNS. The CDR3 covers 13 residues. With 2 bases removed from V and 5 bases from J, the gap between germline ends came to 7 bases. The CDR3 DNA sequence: TGTGCCAGCAGTGAAGGGCCGCACAATGAGCAGTTCTTC. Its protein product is CASSEGPHNEQFF.

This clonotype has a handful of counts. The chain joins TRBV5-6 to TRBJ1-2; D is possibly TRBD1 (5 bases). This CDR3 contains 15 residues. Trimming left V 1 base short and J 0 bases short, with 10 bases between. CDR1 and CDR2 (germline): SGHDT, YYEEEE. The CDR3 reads CASSLLGQANYGYTF. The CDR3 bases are TGTGCCAGCAGCTTGTTGGGGCAGGCTAACTATGGCTACACCTTC.

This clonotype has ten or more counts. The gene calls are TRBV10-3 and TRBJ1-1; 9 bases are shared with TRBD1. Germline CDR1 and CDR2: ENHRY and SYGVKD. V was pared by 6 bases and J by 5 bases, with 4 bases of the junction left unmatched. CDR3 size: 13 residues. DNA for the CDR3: TGTGCCATCAGGGACAGGGGTCTTACTGAAGCTTTCTTT. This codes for CAIRDRGLTEAFF.

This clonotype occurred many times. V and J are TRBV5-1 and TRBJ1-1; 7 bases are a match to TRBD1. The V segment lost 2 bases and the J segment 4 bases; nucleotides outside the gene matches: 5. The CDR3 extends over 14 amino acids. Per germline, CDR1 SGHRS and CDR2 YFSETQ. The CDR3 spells CASSLEGAGTEAFF. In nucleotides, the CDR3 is TGCGCCAGCAGCTTAGAGGGGGCCGGCACTGAAGCTTTCTTT.

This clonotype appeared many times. The CDR3 sequence is CASSPPRLSETQYF. The CDR3 bases are TGCGCCAGCAGCCCCCCCCGGCTAAGTGAGACCCAGTACTTC. The V gene is TRBV5-1, the J gene TRBJ2-5; D unclear. Per the germline V gene, CDR1 is SGHRS and CDR2 is YFSETQ. This CDR3 spans 14 amino acids. Trimming took off 4 bases at V and 5 bases at J, with 15 bases between the two ends.

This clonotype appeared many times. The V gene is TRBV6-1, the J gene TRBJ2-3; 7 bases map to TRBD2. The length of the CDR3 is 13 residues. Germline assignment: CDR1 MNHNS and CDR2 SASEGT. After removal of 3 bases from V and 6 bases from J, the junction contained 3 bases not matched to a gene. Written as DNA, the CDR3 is TGTGCCAGCAGTGATGGGAGGGGTGATACGCAGTATTTT. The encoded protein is CASSDGRGDTQYF.

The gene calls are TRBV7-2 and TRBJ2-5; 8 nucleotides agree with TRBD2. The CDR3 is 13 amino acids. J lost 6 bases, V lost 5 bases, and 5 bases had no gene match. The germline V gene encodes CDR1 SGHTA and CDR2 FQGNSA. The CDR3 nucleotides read TGTGCCAGCAGCACCGGGGGGGGAAAGACCCAGTACTTC. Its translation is CASSTGGGKTQYF.

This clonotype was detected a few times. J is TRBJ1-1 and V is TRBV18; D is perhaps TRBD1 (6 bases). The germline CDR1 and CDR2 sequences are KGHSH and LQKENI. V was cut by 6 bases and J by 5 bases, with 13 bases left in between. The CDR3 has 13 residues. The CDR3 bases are TGTGCCAGCTCCTCACAGGGTCTAACTGAAGCTTTCTTT. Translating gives CASSSQGLTEAFF.

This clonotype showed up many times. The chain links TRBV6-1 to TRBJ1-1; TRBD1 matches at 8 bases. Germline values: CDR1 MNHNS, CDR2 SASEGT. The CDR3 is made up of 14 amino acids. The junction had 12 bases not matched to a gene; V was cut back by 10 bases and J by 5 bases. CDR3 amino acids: CAIWNTGGLTEAFF. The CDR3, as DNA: TGTGCCATCTGGAATACAGGGGGTTTAACTGAAGCTTTCTTT.

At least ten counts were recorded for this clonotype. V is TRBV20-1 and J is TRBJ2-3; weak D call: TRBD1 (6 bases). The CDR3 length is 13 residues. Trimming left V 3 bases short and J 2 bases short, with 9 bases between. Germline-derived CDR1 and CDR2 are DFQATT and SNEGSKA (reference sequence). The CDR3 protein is CSASGDNTDTQYF. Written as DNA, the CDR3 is TGCAGTGCTAGTGGGGACAACACAGATACGCAGTATTTT.

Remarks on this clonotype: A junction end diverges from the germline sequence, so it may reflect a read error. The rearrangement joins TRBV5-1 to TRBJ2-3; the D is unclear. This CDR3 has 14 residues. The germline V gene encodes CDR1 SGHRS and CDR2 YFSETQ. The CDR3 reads CASQLAVSTDTQCF. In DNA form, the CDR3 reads TGCGCCAGCCAACTGGCGGTTTCCACAGATACGCAGTGTTTT.

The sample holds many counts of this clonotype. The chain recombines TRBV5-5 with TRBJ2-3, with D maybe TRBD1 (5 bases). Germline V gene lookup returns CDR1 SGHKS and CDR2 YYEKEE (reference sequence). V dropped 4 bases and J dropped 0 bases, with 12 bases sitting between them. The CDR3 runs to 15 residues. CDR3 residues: CASSKQVSSTDTQYF. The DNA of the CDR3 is TGTGCCAGCAGCAAACAGGTTTCTAGCACAGATACGCAGTATTTT.

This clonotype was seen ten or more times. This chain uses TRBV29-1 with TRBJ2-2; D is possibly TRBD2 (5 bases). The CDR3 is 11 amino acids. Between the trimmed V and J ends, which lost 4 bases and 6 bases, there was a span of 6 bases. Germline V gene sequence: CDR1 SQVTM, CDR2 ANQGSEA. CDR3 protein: CSVGGSGELFF. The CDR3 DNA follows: TGCAGCGTTGGAGGGTCCGGGGAGCTGTTTTTT.

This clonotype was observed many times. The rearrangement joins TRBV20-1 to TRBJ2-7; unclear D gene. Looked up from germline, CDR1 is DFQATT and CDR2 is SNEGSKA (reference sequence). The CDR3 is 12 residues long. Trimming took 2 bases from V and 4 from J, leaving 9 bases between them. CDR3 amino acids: CSARPNIYEQYF. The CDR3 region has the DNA TGCAGTGCTAGACCAAACATATACGAGCAGTACTTC.

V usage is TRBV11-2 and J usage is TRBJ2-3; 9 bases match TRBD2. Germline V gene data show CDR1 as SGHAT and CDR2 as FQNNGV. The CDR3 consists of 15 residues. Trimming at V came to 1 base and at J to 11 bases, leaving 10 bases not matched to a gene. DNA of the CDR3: TGTGCCAGCAGCTTAGGTGGAGCGGGGGGTTCGGGGCAGTATTTT. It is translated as CASSLGGAGGSGQYF.

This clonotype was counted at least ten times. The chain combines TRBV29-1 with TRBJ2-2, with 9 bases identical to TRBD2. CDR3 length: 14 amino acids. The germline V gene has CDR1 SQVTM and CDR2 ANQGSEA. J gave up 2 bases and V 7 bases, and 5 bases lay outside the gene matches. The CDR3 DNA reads TGCAGCGCACAGCGGGGGGTAAACACCGGGGAGCTGTTTTTT. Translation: CSAQRGVNTGELFF.

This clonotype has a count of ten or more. Here the CDR3 DNA reads TGTGCCACCTCGAGGGCAGGCGACTATGGCTACACCTTC. Translating it yields CATSRAGDYGYTF. The chain is built from TRBV12-3 or TRBV12-4 and TRBJ1-2; unclear D gene. V shed 10 bases and J shed 3 bases, with 15 bases lying between them. CDR3 length: 13 residues.

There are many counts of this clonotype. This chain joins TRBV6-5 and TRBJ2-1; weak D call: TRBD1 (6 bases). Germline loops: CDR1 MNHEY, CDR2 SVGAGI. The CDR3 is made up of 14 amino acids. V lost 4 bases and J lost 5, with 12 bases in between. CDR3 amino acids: CASSFGTRNNEQFF. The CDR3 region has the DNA TGTGCCAGCAGTTTCGGGACAAGGAACAATGAGCAGTTCTTC.

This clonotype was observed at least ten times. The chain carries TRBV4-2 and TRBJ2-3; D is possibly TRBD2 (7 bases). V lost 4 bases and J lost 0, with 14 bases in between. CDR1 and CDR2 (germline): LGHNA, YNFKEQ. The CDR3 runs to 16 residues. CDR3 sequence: CASSPRGGSSTDTQYF. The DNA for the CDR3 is TGTGCCAGCAGCCCTCGCGGGGGCTCTAGCACAGATACGCAGTATTTT.

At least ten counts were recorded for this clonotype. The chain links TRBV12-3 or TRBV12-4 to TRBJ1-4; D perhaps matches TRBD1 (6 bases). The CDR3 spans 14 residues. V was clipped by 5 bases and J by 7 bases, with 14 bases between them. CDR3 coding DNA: TGTGCCAGCAGTCTCCGGGACATGGGTGAAAAACTGTTTTTT. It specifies CASSLRDMGEKLFF.

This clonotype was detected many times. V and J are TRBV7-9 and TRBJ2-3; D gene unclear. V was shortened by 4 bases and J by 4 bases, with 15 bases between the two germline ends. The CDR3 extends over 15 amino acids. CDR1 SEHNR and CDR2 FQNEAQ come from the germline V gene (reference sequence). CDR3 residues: CASSSGRLGADTQYF. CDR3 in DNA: TGTGCCAGCAGCTCAGGCCGCTTAGGCGCAGATACGCAGTATTTT.